This TCR beta chain was observed in a study of healthy donors' naive CD4 and CD8 T cells. This CDR3 is built from 12 residues. Germline CDR1 and CDR2: MNHEY and SVGAGI. V was shortened by 1 base and J by 8 bases, with 8 bases between the two germline ends. This clonotype has more than one count but fewer than ten. TCR libraries were built from about 520 ng of total RNA by linear amplification. Each CDR3 protein is one row after TCRdb ran MiXCR on the reads. The table lists about 200,000 distinct CDR3 sequences, nearly 75% of them singletons. Naive T cells were sorted: CD4+CD8-CD45RO-CD45RA+ for CD4+, CD8+CD4-CD45RA+CD27bright for CD8+.

Source material: naive CD4+ and CD8+ T cells sorted from blood, pooled from several donors. The source of this sequence is a pool of human donors in good health; the sample pools cells from several healthy donors. The rearrangement uses TRBV6-5 and TRBJ1-2; no firm D call. The CDR3 sequence: CASSYWEGGYTF. In DNA, the CDR3 is TGTGCCAGCAGTTACTGGGAGGGCGGCTACACCTTC.